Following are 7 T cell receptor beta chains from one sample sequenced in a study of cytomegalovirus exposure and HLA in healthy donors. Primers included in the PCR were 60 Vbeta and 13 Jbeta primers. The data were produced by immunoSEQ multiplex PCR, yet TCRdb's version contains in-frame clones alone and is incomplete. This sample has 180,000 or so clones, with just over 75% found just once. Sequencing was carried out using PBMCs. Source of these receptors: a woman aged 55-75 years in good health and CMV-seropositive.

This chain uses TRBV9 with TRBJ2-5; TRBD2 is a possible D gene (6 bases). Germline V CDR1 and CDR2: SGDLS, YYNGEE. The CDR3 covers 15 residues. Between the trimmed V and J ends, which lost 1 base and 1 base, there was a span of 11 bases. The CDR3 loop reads CASSVYSGGQETQYF. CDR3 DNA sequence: TGTGCCAGCAGCGTATATTCCGGGGGCCAAGAGACCCAGTACTTC.

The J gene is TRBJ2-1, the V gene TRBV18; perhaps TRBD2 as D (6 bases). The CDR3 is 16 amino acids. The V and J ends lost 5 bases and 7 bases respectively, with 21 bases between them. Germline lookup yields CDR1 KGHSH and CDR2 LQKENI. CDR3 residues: CASSAPGGSQGNEQFF. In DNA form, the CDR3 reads TGTGCCAGCTCAGCCCCTGGGGGGTCCCAGGGAAATGAGCAGTTCTTC.

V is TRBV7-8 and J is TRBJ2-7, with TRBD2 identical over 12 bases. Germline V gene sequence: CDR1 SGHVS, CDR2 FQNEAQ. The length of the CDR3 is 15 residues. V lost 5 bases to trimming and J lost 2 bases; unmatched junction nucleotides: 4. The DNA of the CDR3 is TGTGCCAGCAGCGGGACTAGCGGGTTTACCTACGAGCAGTACTTC. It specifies CASSGTSGFTYEQYF.

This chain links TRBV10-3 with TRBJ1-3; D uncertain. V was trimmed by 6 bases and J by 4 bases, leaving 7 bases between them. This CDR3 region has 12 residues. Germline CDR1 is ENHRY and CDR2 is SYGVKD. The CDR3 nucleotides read TGTGCCATCAGCGGACTAGGAAACACCATATATTTT. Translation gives CAISGLGNTIYF.

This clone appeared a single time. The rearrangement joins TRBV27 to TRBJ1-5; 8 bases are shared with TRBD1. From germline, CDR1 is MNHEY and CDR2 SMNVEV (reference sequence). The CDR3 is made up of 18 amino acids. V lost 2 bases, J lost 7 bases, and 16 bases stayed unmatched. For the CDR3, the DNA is TGTGCCAGCAGTTTACGGGCCGACAGGGGAAACTATATGCAGCCCCAGCATTTT. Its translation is CASSLRADRGNYMQPQHF.

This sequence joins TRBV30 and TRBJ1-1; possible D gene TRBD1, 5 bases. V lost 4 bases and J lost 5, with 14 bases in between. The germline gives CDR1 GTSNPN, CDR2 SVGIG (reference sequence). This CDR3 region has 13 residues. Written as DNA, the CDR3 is TGTGCCTGGATCCCGGAGGGGAGGACTGAAGCTTTCTTT. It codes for CAWIPEGRTEAFF.

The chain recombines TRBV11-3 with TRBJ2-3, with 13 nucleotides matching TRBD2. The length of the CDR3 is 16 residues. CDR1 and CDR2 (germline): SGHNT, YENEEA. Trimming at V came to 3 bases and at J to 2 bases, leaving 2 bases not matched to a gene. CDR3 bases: TGTGCCAGCAGCTTCGGGACTAGCGGGGACACAGATACGCAGTATTTT. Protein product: CASSFGTSGDTDTQYF.